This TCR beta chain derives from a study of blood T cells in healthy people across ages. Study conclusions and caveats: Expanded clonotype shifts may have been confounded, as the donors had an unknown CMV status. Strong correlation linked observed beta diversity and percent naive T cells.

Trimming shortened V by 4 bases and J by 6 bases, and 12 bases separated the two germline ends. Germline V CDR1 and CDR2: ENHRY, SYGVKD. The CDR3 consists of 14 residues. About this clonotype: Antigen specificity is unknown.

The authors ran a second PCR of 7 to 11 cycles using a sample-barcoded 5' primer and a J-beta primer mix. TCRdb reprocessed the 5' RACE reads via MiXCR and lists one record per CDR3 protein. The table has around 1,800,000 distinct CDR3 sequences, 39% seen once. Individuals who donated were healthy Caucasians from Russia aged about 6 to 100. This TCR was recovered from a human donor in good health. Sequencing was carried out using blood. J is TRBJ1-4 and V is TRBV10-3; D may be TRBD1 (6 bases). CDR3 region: CAISGGQGYEKLFF. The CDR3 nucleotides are TGTGCCATCAGTGGGGGGCAGGGATATGAAAAACTGTTTTTT.